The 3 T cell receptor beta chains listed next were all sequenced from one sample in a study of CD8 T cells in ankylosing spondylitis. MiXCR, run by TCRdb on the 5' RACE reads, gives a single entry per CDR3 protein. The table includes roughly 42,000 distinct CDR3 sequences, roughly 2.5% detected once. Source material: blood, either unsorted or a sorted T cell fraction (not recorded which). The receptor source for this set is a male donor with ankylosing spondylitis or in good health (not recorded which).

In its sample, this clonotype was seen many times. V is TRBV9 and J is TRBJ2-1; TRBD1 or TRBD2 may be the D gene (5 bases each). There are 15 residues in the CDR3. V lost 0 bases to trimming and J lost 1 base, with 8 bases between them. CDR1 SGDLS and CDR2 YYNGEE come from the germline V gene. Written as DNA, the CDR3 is TGTGCCAGCAGCGTAGACGGGACGTCCTACAATGAGCAGTTCTTC. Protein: CASSVDGTSYNEQFF.

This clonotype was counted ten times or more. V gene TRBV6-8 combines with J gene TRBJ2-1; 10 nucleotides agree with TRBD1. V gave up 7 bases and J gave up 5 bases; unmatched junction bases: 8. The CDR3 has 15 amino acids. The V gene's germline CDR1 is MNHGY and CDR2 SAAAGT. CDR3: CASTPDRGPNNEQFF. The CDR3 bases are TGTGCCAGCACCCCTGACAGGGGGCCTAACAATGAGCAGTTCTTC.

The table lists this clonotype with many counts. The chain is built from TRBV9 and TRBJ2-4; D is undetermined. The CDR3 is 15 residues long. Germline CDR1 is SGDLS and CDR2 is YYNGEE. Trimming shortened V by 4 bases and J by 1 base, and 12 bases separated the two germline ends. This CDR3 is CASSSTLGAKNIQYF. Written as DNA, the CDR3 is TGTGCCAGCAGCTCGACTCTGGGGGCCAAAAACATTCAGTACTTC.